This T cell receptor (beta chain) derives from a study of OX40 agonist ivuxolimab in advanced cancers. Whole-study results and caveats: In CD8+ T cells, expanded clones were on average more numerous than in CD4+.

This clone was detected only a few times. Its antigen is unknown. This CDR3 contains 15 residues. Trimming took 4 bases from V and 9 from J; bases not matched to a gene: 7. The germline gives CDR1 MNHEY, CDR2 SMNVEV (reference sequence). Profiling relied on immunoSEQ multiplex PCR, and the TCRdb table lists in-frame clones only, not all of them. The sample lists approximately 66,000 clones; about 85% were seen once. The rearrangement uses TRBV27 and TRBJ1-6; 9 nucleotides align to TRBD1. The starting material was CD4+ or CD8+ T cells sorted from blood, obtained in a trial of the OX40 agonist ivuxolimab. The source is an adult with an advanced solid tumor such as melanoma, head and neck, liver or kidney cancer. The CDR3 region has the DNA TGTGCCAGCAGTTCGACCGGGACAGGGATTTCACCCCTCCACTTT. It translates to CASSSTGTGISPLHF.